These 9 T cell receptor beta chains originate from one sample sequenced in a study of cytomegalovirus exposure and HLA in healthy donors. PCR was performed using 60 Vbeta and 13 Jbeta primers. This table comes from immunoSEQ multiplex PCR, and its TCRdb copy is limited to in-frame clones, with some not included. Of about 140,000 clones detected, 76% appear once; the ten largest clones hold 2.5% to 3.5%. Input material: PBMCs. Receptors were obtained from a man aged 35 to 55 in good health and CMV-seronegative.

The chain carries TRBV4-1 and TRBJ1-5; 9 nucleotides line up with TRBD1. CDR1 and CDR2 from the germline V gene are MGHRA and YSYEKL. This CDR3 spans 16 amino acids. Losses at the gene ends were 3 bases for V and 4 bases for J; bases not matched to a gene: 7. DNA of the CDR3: TGCGCCAGCAGCCAGACCCCGGGACAGGGTAATCAGCCCCAGCATTTT. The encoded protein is CASSQTPGQGNQPQHF.

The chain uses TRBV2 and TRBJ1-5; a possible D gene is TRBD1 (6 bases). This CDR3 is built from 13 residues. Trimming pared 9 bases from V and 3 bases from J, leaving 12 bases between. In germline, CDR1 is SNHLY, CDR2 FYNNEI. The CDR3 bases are TGTGCCAGTGAGGGGGACACCAATCAGCCCCAGCATTTT. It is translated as CASEGDTNQPQHF.

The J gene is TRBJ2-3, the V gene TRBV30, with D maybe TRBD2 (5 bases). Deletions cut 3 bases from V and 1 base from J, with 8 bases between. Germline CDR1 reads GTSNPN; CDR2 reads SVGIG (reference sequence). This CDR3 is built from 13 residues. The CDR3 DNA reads TGTGCCTGGAGGCGGGCTGGCACAGATACGCAGTATTTT. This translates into CAWRRAGTDTQYF.

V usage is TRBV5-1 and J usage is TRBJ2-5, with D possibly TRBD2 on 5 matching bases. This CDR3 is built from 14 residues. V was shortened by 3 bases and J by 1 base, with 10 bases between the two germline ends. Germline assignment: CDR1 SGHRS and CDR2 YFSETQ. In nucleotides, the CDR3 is TGCGCCAGCAGCTCTCTTGCGGGCCAAGAGACCCAGTACTTC. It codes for CASSSLAGQETQYF.

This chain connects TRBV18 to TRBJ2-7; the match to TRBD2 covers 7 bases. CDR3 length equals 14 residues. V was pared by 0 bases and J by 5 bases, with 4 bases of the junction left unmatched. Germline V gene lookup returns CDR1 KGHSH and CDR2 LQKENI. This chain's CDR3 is CASSPPAGANEQYF. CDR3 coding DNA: TGTGCCAGCTCACCACCGGCGGGAGCAAACGAGCAGTACTTC.

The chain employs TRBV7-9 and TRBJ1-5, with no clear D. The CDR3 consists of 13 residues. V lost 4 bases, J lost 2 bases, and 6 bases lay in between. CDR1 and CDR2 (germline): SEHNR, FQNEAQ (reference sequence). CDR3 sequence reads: CASSCFGNQPQHF. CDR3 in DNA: TGTGCCAGCAGCTGTTTCGGCAATCAGCCCCAGCATTTT.

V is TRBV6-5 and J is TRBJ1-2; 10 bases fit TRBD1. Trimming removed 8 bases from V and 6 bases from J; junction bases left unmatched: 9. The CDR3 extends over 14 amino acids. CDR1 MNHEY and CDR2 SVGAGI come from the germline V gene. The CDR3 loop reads CASSGQGGSNGYTF. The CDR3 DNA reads TGTGCCAGCTCAGGACAGGGGGGTAGTAATGGCTACACCTTC.

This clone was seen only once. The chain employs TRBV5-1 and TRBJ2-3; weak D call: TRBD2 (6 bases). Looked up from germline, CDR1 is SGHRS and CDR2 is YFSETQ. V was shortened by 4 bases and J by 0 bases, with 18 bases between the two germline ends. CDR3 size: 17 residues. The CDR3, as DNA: TGCGCCAGCAGCGGGTACGGACGGGACTCTAGCACAGATACGCAGTATTTT. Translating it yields CASSGYGRDSSTDTQYF.

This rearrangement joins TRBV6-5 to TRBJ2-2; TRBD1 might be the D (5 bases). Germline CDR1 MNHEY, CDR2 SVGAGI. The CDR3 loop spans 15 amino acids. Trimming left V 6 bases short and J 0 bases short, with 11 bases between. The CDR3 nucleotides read TGTGCCAGCAGACAAGGGGCTACGAACACCGGGGAGCTGTTTTTT. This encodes CASRQGATNTGELFF.